A selection of T cell receptor beta chains follows, all from one sample in a study of T cells in Graves' hyperthyroidism and ophthalmopathy. Via MiXCR, TCRdb re-called the multiplex PCR reads, giving one row per CDR3 protein. The sample lists approximately 600,000 distinct CDR3 sequences; around 20% were seen once. Sequenced sample: blood. Receptors were obtained from a man aged 30 to 39 with Graves' ophthalmopathy. CDR3s include the opening cysteine and the closing phenylalanine or tryptophan. Each record gives: CDR3 length, clone size, J gene, D gene, V gene, CDR3 DNA, CDR3 protein. A D gene is named only where the DNA matches it firmly. Clone size appears in some rows only: once, few, many, or a class for an expanded clone.

>17|few|TRBJ1-1|TRBD1|TRBV6-9
TGTGCCAGCAGTTTGGACAGGGTAAGGACAGGGGGCACTGGAGCTTTCTTT
CASSLDRVRTGGTGAFF
>13|NA|TRBJ1-6|NA|TRBV6-2/TRBV6-3
TGTGCCAGCACTGGACAGAATAATTCACCCCTCCACTTT
CASTGQNNSPLHF
>11|NA|TRBJ2-7|NA|TRBV4-2
TGTGCCAGCAGCCGGTCTGGCGAGCAGTACTTC
CASSRSGEQYF
>13|many|TRBJ2-7|NA|TRBV7-2
TGTGCCAGCAGCTTAGGAGTAGCGAGGGAGCAGTACTTC
CASSLGVAREQYF
>16|many|TRBJ2-1|TRBD2|TRBV6-1
TGTGCCAGCAGTACCCGTCTAGCGGGAGGGTTCGATGAGCAGTTCTTC
CASSTRLAGGFDEQFF
>14|many|TRBJ1-5|TRBD1|TRBV30
TGTGCCTGGAGTGGGGACAGGGTAGGCCAGCCCCAGCATTTT
CAWSGDRVGQPQHF
>13|many|TRBJ2-7|TRBD1|TRBV2
TGTGCCAGCAGAACAGGGGGCAAGGACGAGCAGTACTTC
CASRTGGKDEQYF
>13|many|TRBJ1-2|NA|TRBV28
TGTGCCAGCAGCTGGACAAAGGGCTATGGCTACACCTTC
CASSWTKGYGYTF
>18|few|TRBJ2-1|TRBD2|TRBV12-3/TRBV12-4
TGTGCCAGCGGTGAAGGTCGTTCGGGAGGGGGGACTTACAATGAGCAGTTCTTC
CASGEGRSGGGTYNEQFF
>13|NA|TRBJ2-7|NA|TRBV7-2
TGTGCCAGCACCATCCGAGTCTCTTACGAGCAGTACTTC
CASTIRVSYEQYF
>16|NA|TRBJ2-1|NA|TRBV7-9
TGTGCCAGCAGCCCCTGGGGGGAGACCTACTACAATGAGCAGTTCTTC
CASSPWGETYYNEQFF
>14|NA|TRBJ2-7|TRBD2|TRBV2
TGTGCAGTTCGCGGGACTAGCGGAGCCTACGAGCAGTACTTC
CAVRGTSGAYEQYF
>13|NA|TRBJ2-4|NA|TRBV3-1
TGTGCCAGCAGCCAAGTGACCAAAAACATTCAGTACTTC
CASSQVTKNIQYF
>15|once|TRBJ2-3|NA|TRBV5-1
TGCGCCAGCAGCCGGGGCCCTAGCGATACAGATACGCAGTATTTT
CASSRGPSDTDTQYF
>16|few|TRBJ2-5|NA|TRBV7-9
TGTGCCAGCAGCCACCCCTCGACTTGGAGAGAAGAGACCCAGTACTTC
CASSHPSTWREETQYF
>14|many|TRBJ1-5|NA|TRBV10-2
TGCGCCACCGAGTGGCAGTATAGCAATCAGCCCCAGCATTTT
CATEWQYSNQPQHF
>13|few|TRBJ2-5|NA|TRBV6-1
TGTGCCAGCACATGGAACATGGGGGGGACCCAGTACTTC
CASTWNMGGTQYF
>15|NA|TRBJ2-1|TRBD2|TRBV4-1
TGCGCCAGCAGCCAAAGAGCGGGAGGGTCAAATGAGCAGTTCTTC
CASSQRAGGSNEQFF
>14|NA|TRBJ1-5|NA|TRBV27
TGTGCCAGCAGTAAGGGCTATAGCAATCAGCCCCAGCATTTT
CASSKGYSNQPQHF
>16|few|TRBJ1-3|NA|TRBV10-3
TGTGCCATCAGTGAGTCTGGAGTGGCCTCTGGAAACACCATATATTTT
CAISESGVASGNTIYF
>15|NA|TRBJ1-2|TRBD1|TRBV7-8
TGTGCCAGCAGCCGGGAGACACAGGGGGTCTCTGGCTACACCTTC
CASSRETQGVSGYTF
>16|NA|TRBJ2-2|NA|TRBV6-2/TRBV6-3
TGTGCCAGCAGAAACCAGGGAGCGAGGAACACCGGGGAGCTGTTTTTT
CASRNQGARNTGELFF
>14|many|TRBJ2-5|TRBD1|TRBV6-2/TRBV6-3
TGTGCCAGCAGTTCCCGGGACAGGGTCCAGACCCAGTACTTC
CASSSRDRVQTQYF
>14|few|TRBJ2-3|TRBD2|TRBV25-1
TGTGCCAGCGGACTAGCGGGATTTCCAGATACGCAGTATTTT
CASGLAGFPDTQYF
>18|NA|TRBJ2-3|NA|TRBV27
TGTGCCAGCAGTTCCTACCCAGGACACCTCACTGGCACAGATACGCAGTATTTT
CASSSYPGHLTGTDTQYF
>17|NA|TRBJ1-5|TRBD1|TRBV20-1
TGCAGTGCCAAAGGGTTGGGACAGGGGAAGGAGAATCAGCCCCAGCATTTT
CSAKGLGQGKENQPQHF
>15|NA|TRBJ2-1|NA|TRBV20-1
TGCAGTGCTAGAGATGGGGAGCTGCCTTACAATGAGCAGTTCTTC
CSARDGELPYNEQFF
>17|NA|TRBJ2-3|TRBD2|TRBV20-1
TGCAGTGCTAGAGCTCCTACTAGCGGGAGGGCCGGAGATACGCAGTATTTT
CSARAPTSGRAGDTQYF
>14|NA|TRBJ2-5|TRBD1|TRBV12-3/TRBV12-4
TGTGCCAGCAGTTACCCGCCAGGGGGTGAGACCCAGTACTTC
CASSYPPGGETQYF
>16|few|TRBJ2-7|NA|TRBV20-1
TGCAGTGCTAGAGATCTCTTAGGGAGTCATGCAGACGAGCAGTACTTC
CSARDLLGSHADEQYF
>13|NA|TRBJ1-2|NA|TRBV10-3
TGTGCCATCAGTGACGGGGGAAACTATGGCTACACCTTC
CAISDGGNYGYTF
>15|many|TRBJ2-1|NA|TRBV11-2
TGTGCCAGCAGCTTAATTGGGAGCTCCTACAATGAGCAGTTCTTC
CASSLIGSSYNEQFF